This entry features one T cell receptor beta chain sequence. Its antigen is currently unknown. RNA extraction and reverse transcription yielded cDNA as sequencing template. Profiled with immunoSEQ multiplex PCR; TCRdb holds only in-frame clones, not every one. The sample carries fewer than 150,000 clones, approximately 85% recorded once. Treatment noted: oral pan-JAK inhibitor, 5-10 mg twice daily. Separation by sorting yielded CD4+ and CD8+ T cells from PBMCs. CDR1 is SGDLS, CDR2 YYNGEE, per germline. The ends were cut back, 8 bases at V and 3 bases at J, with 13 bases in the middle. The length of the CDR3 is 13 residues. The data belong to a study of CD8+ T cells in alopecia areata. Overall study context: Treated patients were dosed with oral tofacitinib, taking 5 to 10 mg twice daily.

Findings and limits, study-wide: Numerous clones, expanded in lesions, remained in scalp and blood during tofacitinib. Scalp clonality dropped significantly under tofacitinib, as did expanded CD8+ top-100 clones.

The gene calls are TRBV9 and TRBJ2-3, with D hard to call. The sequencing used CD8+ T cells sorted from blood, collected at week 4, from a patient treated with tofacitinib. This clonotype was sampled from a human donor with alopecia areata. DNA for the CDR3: TGTGCCAGTCGCGTTGGGGTTACAGATACGCAGTATTTT. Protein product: CASRVGVTDTQYF.